These 15 T cell receptor beta chains were all obtained from the same sample, sequenced in a study of a mutant IDH1 vaccine in newly diagnosed glioma. Clones were sequenced by immunoSEQ multiplex PCR, and TCRdb holds only the in-frame ones, with some missing. The table includes tens of thousands of clones, about 91% detected once. These receptors' antigens are unknown. The time point here: week 11, during vaccination. Every vaccination contained 300 ug of the mutant IDH1 20-mer peptide and was paired with topical imiquimod. The material sequenced was PBMCs, taken from a glioma patient whose treatment included an IDH1 peptide vaccine. These receptor sequences come from a man aged 50-60 years with glioma.

The sample holds one count of this clone. The chain has TRBV11-3 and TRBJ2-1; 13 bases match TRBD2. Germline V CDR1 and CDR2: SGHNT, YENEEA. The CDR3 is made up of 16 amino acids. V trimming: 6 bases; J trimming: 6 bases; junction bases outside the gene matches: 8. Here the CDR3 reads CASSQLAGGRVNEQFF. In DNA form, the CDR3 reads TGTGCCAGCAGTCAACTAGCGGGGGGGCGGGTCAATGAGCAGTTCTTC.

CDR3 amino acids: CAIATGANEKLFF. CDR3 bases: TGTGCCATAGCGACGGGAGCTAATGAAAAACTGTTTTTT. The chain joins TRBV10-3 to TRBJ1-4, with D unresolved. The CDR3 totals 13 residues. Germline V CDR1 and CDR2: ENHRY, SYGVKD. Trimming shortened V by 9 bases and J by 3 bases, and 11 bases separated the two germline ends.

The chain employs TRBV4-1 and TRBJ1-2; 8 bases agree with TRBD1. The CDR3 runs 15 residues. V trimming: 0 bases; J trimming: 6 bases; junction bases outside the gene matches: 6. Germline V gene sequence: CDR1 MGHRA, CDR2 YSYEKL. The CDR3 sequence is CASSQDDDRGNGYTF. CDR3 sequence (DNA): TGCGCCAGCAGCCAAGACGACGACAGGGGTAATGGCTACACCTTC.

CDR3 DNA sequence: TGCGCCAGCAGCCGGGACATGACTAATGAAAAACTGTTTTTT. Its protein product is CASSRDMTNEKLFF. This rearrangement joins TRBV5-1 to TRBJ1-4; a possible D gene is TRBD1 (6 bases). The CDR3 consists of 14 residues. The germline V and J ends were trimmed by 4 bases and 2 bases, with 9 bases remaining between them. The V gene's germline CDR1 is SGHRS and CDR2 YFSETQ.

This chain connects TRBV2 to TRBJ2-7, with 9 bases identical to TRBD2. The length of the CDR3 is 13 residues. Germline CDR1 SNHLY, CDR2 FYNNEI. Losses at the gene ends were 7 bases for V and 4 bases for J; bases not matched to a gene: 5. The CDR3 loop is CASTAGGFYEQYF. The CDR3 region has the DNA TGTGCCAGCACGGCGGGGGGGTTTTACGAGCAGTACTTC. The full variable domain, its missing parts supplied by reference TRBV2 and TRBJ2-7, is EPEVTQTPSHQVTQMGQEVILRCVPISNHLYFYWYRQILGQKVEFLVSFYNNEISEKSEIFDDQFSVERPDGSNFTLKIRSTKLEDSAMYFCASTAGGFYEQYFGPGTRLTVT.

This clone was counted a few times. The chain links TRBV6-6 to TRBJ1-2; no reliable D call. CDR1 and CDR2 (germline): MNHNY, SVGAGI (reference sequence). Trimming took off 0 bases at V and 4 bases at J, with 6 bases between the two ends. The CDR3 consists of 13 residues. The CDR3 nucleotides read TGTGCCAGCAGTTACTCGATCGGCTATGGCTACACCTTC. The encoded protein is CASSYSIGYGYTF.

The CDR3 nucleotides read TGTGCCAGCAGCTTAGCCAGGGGGCGGACTTATAGCAATCAGCCCCAGCATTTT. Translation: CASSLARGRTYSNQPQHF. The chain carries TRBV7-2 and TRBJ1-5; TRBD1 agrees at 8 bases. The trim removed 0 bases at V and 0 bases at J, leaving 7 bases unmatched. The CDR3 runs to 18 residues. Germline V gene lookup returns CDR1 SGHTA and CDR2 FQGNSA.

This clone appeared a single time. The chain recombines TRBV9 with TRBJ2-2; TRBD1 might be the D (6 bases). Germline V gene lookup returns CDR1 SGDLS and CDR2 YYNGEE. The CDR3 is made up of 15 amino acids. The V end lost 4 bases, the J end lost 4 bases, and 14 bases lay between the germline ends. In DNA, the CDR3 is TGTGCCAGCAGCCCTCGACAGGAAATCACCGGGGAGCTGTTTTTT. Translating gives CASSPRQEITGELFF.

The chain is built from TRBV18 and TRBJ1-2; D is possibly TRBD1 (6 bases). Trimming cost V 3 bases and J 2 bases, with 10 bases left between them. Germline V gene data show CDR1 as KGHSH and CDR2 as LQKENI. The CDR3 contains 14 residues. Here the CDR3 DNA reads TGTGCCAGCTCACCGGGGCAGGGGAACTATGGCTACACCTTC. Residues: CASSPGQGNYGYTF.

This chain connects TRBV15 to TRBJ2-1, with 12 bases identical to TRBD2. This CDR3 has 16 amino acids. V lost 5 bases and J lost 6; bases outside the gene matches: 8. Per germline, CDR1 LNHNV and CDR2 YYDKDF (reference sequence). DNA for the CDR3: TGTGCCACCAGCGGAACTAGCGGGAGGCGTCCCAATGAGCAGTTCTTC. Amino acid sequence: CATSGTSGRRPNEQFF.

V and J are TRBV11-2 and TRBJ1-2, with D unresolved. This CDR3 spans 13 amino acids. CDR1 and CDR2 from the germline V gene are SGHAT and FQNNGV. The germline V and J ends were trimmed by 1 base and 8 bases, with 11 bases remaining between them. The CDR3 nucleotides are TGTGCCAGCAGCTTAGTATTTGGCGGAGGCTACACCTTC. Translated, it gives CASSLVFGGGYTF.

The chain is built from TRBV10-1 and TRBJ1-4, with D perhaps matching TRBD1 (5 bases). The CDR3 sequence is 12 residues long. Germline CDR1 WNHNN, CDR2 SYGVQD (reference sequence). The V end lost 6 bases, the J end lost 6 bases, and 8 bases lay between the germline ends. The chain's CDR3 is CASSGDDEKLFF. As DNA, the CDR3 is TGCGCCAGCAGCGGGGACGATGAAAAACTGTTTTTT.

This rearrangement joins TRBV2 to TRBJ1-6; D remains unclear. The CDR3 sequence is 12 residues long. Germline V gene sequence: CDR1 SNHLY, CDR2 FYNNEI. The V and J ends lost 3 bases and 9 bases respectively, with 6 bases between them. The CDR3 spells CASSEGSSPLHF. Written as DNA, the CDR3 is TGTGCCAGCAGTGAGGGGAGTTCACCCCTCCACTTT.

In this sample, this clone turned up once. The chain carries TRBV10-1 and TRBJ1-6, with a tentative D call TRBD1 (5 bases). CDR1 and CDR2 from the germline V gene are WNHNN and SYGVQD (reference sequence). Trimming shortened V by 3 bases and J by 10 bases, and 13 bases separated the two germline ends. CDR3 length equals 14 residues. CDR3 loop: CASSDGQRGSPLHF. The CDR3 bases are TGCGCCAGCAGTGATGGACAAAGGGGCTCACCCCTCCACTTT.

The J gene is TRBJ2-1, the V gene TRBV4-3; the match to TRBD2 covers 9 bases. The junction had 2 bases not matched to a gene; V was cut back by 4 bases and J by 4 bases. Germline CDR1 is LGHNA and CDR2 is YSLEER. The CDR3 loop spans 14 amino acids. CDR3 DNA: TGCGCCAGCAGCCGGGGACTAGCATACAATGAGCAGTTCTTC. It specifies CASSRGLAYNEQFF.